A selection of T cell receptor beta chains follows, all from one sample in a study of cytomegalovirus exposure and HLA in healthy donors. TCRdb's copy holds only in-frame clones and misses some; the assay was immunoSEQ multiplex PCR. The table includes some 160,000 clones, around three quarters detected once. The sample taken for sequencing was PBMCs. All receptors come from a man between 40 and 49 years old in good health and CMV-seronegative. Both conserved end residues are part of each CDR3. The order of the fields is V gene, J gene, clone size, D gene, CDR3 protein, CDR3 DNA. A D gene is named only where the DNA matches it firmly. Some rows have no size entry. The others give once, few or many, or a class for an expanded clone.

TRBV7-2	TRBJ2-5	-	-	CASSSVAGQETQYF	TGTGCCAGCAGCTCTGTGGCAGGTCAAGAGACCCAGTACTTC
TRBV7-9	TRBJ1-1	-	-	CASSPGGEVAEAFF	TGTGCCAGCAGCCCGGGCGGGGAAGTGGCTGAAGCTTTCTTT
TRBV10-3	TRBJ2-1	few	TRBD1	CAISEGGQGFYNEQFF	TGTGCCATCAGTGAAGGGGGCCAGGGCTTCTACAATGAGCAGTTCTTC
TRBV19	TRBJ1-5	-	-	CASSMRGSNQPQHF	TGTGCCAGTAGTATGAGAGGAAGCAATCAGCCCCAGCATTTT
TRBV7-2	TRBJ1-6	-	-	CASSLRTIRGNSPLHF	TGTGCCAGCAGCTTACGCACCATAAGGGGGAATTCACCCCTCCACTTT
TRBV2	TRBJ2-5	-	TRBD1	CASSVENRGQETQYF	TGTGCCAGCAGTGTAGAAAACAGGGGCCAAGAGACCCAGTACTTC
TRBV18	TRBJ2-1	few	-	CASSPPRSFQFF	TGTGCCAGCTCCCCACCACGGAGCTTTCAGTTCTTC
TRBV13	TRBJ2-3	-	-	CASSLTGLLGTDTQYF	TGTGCCAGCAGCTTAACGGGACTCCTAGGGACAGATACGCAGTATTTT
TRBV10-2	TRBJ1-2	-	-	CASSESRVEMSHTF	TGCGCCAGCAGTGAGTCACGAGTTGAGATGAGTCACACCTTC
TRBV4-3	TRBJ1-5	-	TRBD1	CASSQDARGQQPQHF	TGCGCCAGCAGCCAAGATGCCAGGGGGCAGCAGCCCCAGCATTTT
TRBV6-5	TRBJ2-7	-	-	CASSQGHEFYEQYF	TGTGCCAGCAGCCAAGGACATGAATTCTACGAGCAGTACTTC
TRBV2	TRBJ1-5	-	-	CASRRGGQPQHF	TGTGCCAGCAGGCGAGGAGGTCAGCCCCAGCATTTT
TRBV2	TRBJ2-2	-	-	CASSGGASGELFF	TGTGCCAGCAGCGGGGGAGCGTCCGGGGAGCTGTTTTTT
TRBV29-1	TRBJ2-7	once	TRBD1	CSVYTGGVDEQYF	TGCAGCGTATACACAGGGGGCGTCGACGAGCAGTACTTC
TRBV5-6	TRBJ2-7	-	-	CASSLTWGEQYF	TGTGCCAGCAGCCTCACGTGGGGCGAGCAGTACTTC
TRBV30	TRBJ2-7	-	TRBD1	CAWSVPWGQVTYEQYF	TGTGCCTGGAGTGTACCGTGGGGACAGGTGACCTACGAGCAGTACTTC
TRBV2	TRBJ2-5	-	-	CASSEWTIQETQYF	TGTGCCAGCAGTGAATGGACTATCCAAGAGACCCAGTACTTC
TRBV7-9	TRBJ2-3	-	TRBD1	CASSLARGLGDTQYF	TGTGCCAGCAGCTTAGCAAGGGGGCTCGGAGATACGCAGTATTTT
TRBV5-4	TRBJ2-7	-	TRBD2	CASTVGGANEQYF	TGTGCCAGCACCGTGGGAGGGGCGAACGAGCAGTACTTC
TRBV5-1	TRBJ2-5	-	TRBD2	CASSLAGTSGKETQYF	TGCGCCAGCAGCTTGGCCGGGACTAGCGGGAAGGAGACCCAGTACTTC
TRBV2	TRBJ2-2	-	TRBD1	CASSEARTGDTGELFF	TGTGCCAGCAGTGAAGCGCGGACAGGGGACACCGGGGAGCTGTTTTTT
TRBV7-9	TRBJ2-1	-	-	CASSFWRGGYNEQFF	TGTGCCAGCAGCTTTTGGAGGGGGGGCTACAATGAGCAGTTCTTC
TRBV4-3	TRBJ2-5	-	-	CASSQGGGGSGETQYF	TGCGCCAGCAGCCAAGGGGGCGGAGGGAGCGGGGAGACCCAGTACTTC
TRBV19	TRBJ1-3	-	-	CASSPTGVLGGNTIYF	TGTGCCAGTAGTCCCACGGGGGTATTGGGCGGAAACACCATATATTTT
TRBV30	TRBJ1-3	once	TRBD1	CAAQGDNSGNTIYF	TGTGCCGCGCAGGGGGACAACTCTGGAAACACCATATATTTT
TRBV6-5	TRBJ2-7	-	TRBD1	CASSQQGARDEQYF	TGTGCCAGCAGCCAACAGGGGGCTCGCGACGAGCAGTACTTC
TRBV5-1	TRBJ2-3	-	-	CASRLTSTDTQYF	TGCGCCAGCAGACTGACTAGCACAGATACGCAGTATTTT
TRBV4-1	TRBJ2-1	-	TRBD2	CASSPRGGGLGNEQFF	TGCGCCAGCAGCCCCCGGGGGGGAGGGCTGGGCAATGAGCAGTTCTTC
TRBV5-1	TRBJ2-7	-	TRBD1	CASSPAGQGKYEQYF	TGCGCCAGCAGCCCTGCGGGACAGGGGAAGTACGAGCAGTACTTC
TRBV5-1	TRBJ2-7	-	TRBD2	CASSLAPSGGYEQYF	TGCGCCAGCAGCTTGGCTCCTAGCGGGGGCTACGAGCAGTACTTC
TRBV18	TRBJ2-3	-	TRBD1	CASSQAQGSTDTQYF	TGTGCCAGCTCACAAGCACAGGGGAGCACAGATACGCAGTATTTT
TRBV29-1	TRBJ1-6	many	-	CSVEIPGEGYNSPLHF	TGCAGCGTTGAAATTCCAGGGGAAGGGTATAATTCACCCCTCCACTTT
TRBV5-1	TRBJ2-5	-	-	CASSSGLGETQYF	TGCGCCAGCAGCTCGGGACTTGGTGAGACCCAGTACTTC
TRBV7-6	TRBJ1-6	-	TRBD1	CASSLAQGQAAYNSPLHF	TGTGCCAGCAGCTTAGCCCAAGGACAGGCGGCATATAATTCACCCCTCCACTTT
TRBV18	TRBJ2-7	few	TRBD2	CASSPTAGESAEQYF	TGTGCCAGCTCTCCTACAGCGGGAGAATCGGCCGAGCAGTACTTC
TRBV10-3	TRBJ2-7	-	TRBD1	CAIRSRDRVHEQYF	TGTGCCATCAGGAGCCGGGACAGGGTCCACGAGCAGTACTTC
TRBV5-1	TRBJ2-3	few	TRBD2	CASSPEAGTSTDTQYF	TGCGCCAGCAGCCCAGAAGCGGGGACTAGCACAGATACGCAGTATTTT
TRBV7-2	TRBJ2-7	-	-	CASSLDRGEQYF	TGTGCCAGCAGCTTAGATAGGGGCGAGCAGTACTTC
TRBV30	TRBJ2-4	-	-	CAWSVLKGWGIQYF	TGTGCCTGGAGTGTACTAAAGGGGTGGGGCATTCAGTACTTC
TRBV15	TRBJ2-7	-	-	CATSREAAGDSYEQYF	TGTGCCACCAGCAGAGAAGCGGCAGGGGACTCCTACGAGCAGTACTTC
TRBV5-1	TRBJ1-3	few	-	CASSLDGASGNTIYF	TGCGCCAGCAGCTTGGACGGAGCCTCTGGAAACACCATATATTTT
TRBV4-3	TRBJ1-4	-	-	CASSKAGNEKLFF	TGCGCCAGCAGCAAGGCGGGCAATGAAAAACTGTTTTTT
TRBV7-9	TRBJ2-7	-	-	CASSLPEGGNEQYF	TGTGCCAGCAGCTTGCCCGAGGGGGGGAACGAGCAGTACTTC
TRBV6-1	TRBJ1-1	-	-	CASSEARPQGAEAFF	TGTGCCAGCAGTGAAGCGAGGCCCCAGGGCGCTGAAGCTTTCTTT
TRBV11-1	TRBJ2-3	-	-	CASSLGGANTDTQYF	TGTGCCAGCAGCTTAGGCGGGGCCAACACAGATACGCAGTATTTT
TRBV4-3	TRBJ2-3	few	-	CASSQPEGAGPIMDTQYF	TGCGCCAGCAGCCAACCCGAGGGGGCGGGACCAATTATGGATACGCAGTATTTT
TRBV27	TRBJ2-5	-	-	CASSNQGGARGETQYF	TGTGCCAGCAGTAACCAAGGAGGGGCCCGGGGGGAGACCCAGTACTTC
TRBV4-3	TRBJ2-3	-	TRBD2	CASSQLASAGGETDTQYF	TGCGCCAGCAGCCAGCTGGCCTCCGCGGGAGGGGAAACAGATACGCAGTATTTT
TRBV6-4	TRBJ2-3	-	TRBD2	CASSDSSGGRDTQYF	TGTGCCAGCAGTGACTCTAGCGGGGGTCGAGATACGCAGTATTTT
TRBV4-3	TRBJ1-3	-	-	CASSQGTASGNTIYF	TGCGCCAGCAGCCAAGGGACAGCCTCTGGAAACACCATATATTTT
TRBV5-6	TRBJ2-2	-	TRBD2	CASSWTSGRPTGELFF	TGTGCCAGCAGCTGGACTAGCGGGAGGCCCACCGGGGAGCTGTTTTTT
TRBV11-2	TRBJ2-7	-	-	CASSLRAEVTYNEQYF	TGTGCCAGCAGCCTCCGGGCGGAGGTGACGTATAACGAGCAGTACTTC
TRBV27	TRBJ2-1	few	-	CASSLGEPYNEQFF	TGTGCCAGCAGTTTAGGGGAGCCCTACAATGAGCAGTTCTTC
TRBV5-1	TRBJ1-1	once	-	CASSTGTFMNTEAFF	TGCGCCAGCAGCACGGGGACATTTATGAACACTGAAGCTTTCTTT
TRBV7-8	TRBJ1-1	-	-	CASSTGRTVSGFGNTEAFF	TGTGCCAGCAGCACCGGTCGTACAGTGTCGGGATTCGGAAACACTGAAGCTTTCTTT